Detailed here is one T cell receptor (beta chain). The data derive from a study of T-cell reconstitution after alpha-beta-depleted transplantation in children. Unique molecular identifiers were incorporated during preparation of the TCRbeta library. TCRdb itself ran the PCR reads through MiXCR, one entry per CDR3 protein. The top ten clones hold about 6% of a sample with roughly 500,000 distinct CDR3 sequences, under 15% of them seen once. V trimming: 6 bases; J trimming: 3 bases; junction bases outside the gene matches: 7. Germline loops: CDR1 MDHEN, CDR2 SYDVKM. CDR3 length: 15 amino acids. The genes are TRBV28 and TRBJ2-1, with 8 bases identical to TRBD1. Source: PBMCs from the stem cell graft donor, taken from the stem cell graft. The sequence came from a human donor who donated a stem cell graft to a child with combined immunodeficiency. The CDR3 DNA is TGTGCCAGCAGGGTGGGGACAGGACTCTACAATGAGCAGTTCTTC. This sequence encodes CASRVGTGLYNEQFF.